This T cell receptor (beta chain) was sequenced in a study of blood T cell repertoires in COVID-19. As for the study in general: Collection of acute and convalescent COVID-19 samples took place in the United States, Italy and Spain. PBMCs, B-cell-depleted T cells, or T cells provided the cDNA or gDNA that made up the material.

CDR1 is LGHDT, CDR2 YNNKEL, per germline (reference sequence). Trimming left V 4 bases short and J 4 bases short, with 17 bases between. There are 16 residues in the CDR3. Original processing methods: How many nucleated cells were present was estimated from reference gene primer amplification. TCRdb's table, derived via immunoSEQ multiplex PCR, lists solely in-frame clones and lacks some. The D gene and trimming were derived from the DNA, and the V and J assignments and clone size from that table. Among approximately 270,000 clones listed, roughly 90% were seen once. The sequence was collected from a man between 50 and 59 years old with acute or convalescent COVID-19. The J gene is TRBJ2-1, the V gene TRBV3-1 (or the pseudogene TRBV3-2); a possible D gene is TRBD1 (8 bases). The material sequenced was peripheral blood. The CDR3 region is CASSLRGRGSYNEQFF. The DNA for the CDR3 is TGTGCCAGCAGCCTCAGGGGGCGGGGGTCTTACAATGAGCAGTTCTTC.